Given below is one TCR beta chain in context. The data originate from a study of CD8+ T cells in alopecia areata. At the level of the study: A 6-month off-drug phase came after tofacitinib, which had lasted 6 to 18 months.

The authors extracted RNA and reverse transcribed it into cDNA as the sequencing template. Method: immunoSEQ multiplex PCR; TCRdb's copy keeps in-frame clones and lacks some. Here the sample spans 150,000 to 200,000 clones, approximately 70% being singletons. This CDR3 comprises 17 residues. Germline lookup yields CDR1 SGHVS and CDR2 FQNEAQ. V was clipped by 5 bases and J by 3 bases; unmatched bases: 13. This chain connects TRBV7-8 to TRBJ2-1; TRBD1 matches at 7 bases. The specimen comprised CD8+ T cells sorted from blood, sampled at week 0. This receptor was taken from a human donor with alopecia areata. The DNA for the CDR3 is TGTGCCAGCAGCACCCCGACAGGGCCTACTATCTACAATGAGCAGTTCTTC. This encodes CASSTPTGPTIYNEQFF.